The rows below give T cell receptor beta chains drawn from one sample of a study of blood T cell repertoires in COVID-19. Produced via immunoSEQ multiplex PCR; TCRdb's table is partial and in-frame only. The sample lists fewer than 400,000 clones; 89% were seen once. The sequenced sample was PBMCs or T cells enriched from blood (not recorded which). These TCRs come from a woman younger than 45 who had recovered from COVID-19. Both conserved end residues are part of each CDR3. A D gene is named only where the DNA matches it firmly. Not every row has a clone size; where given, it reads once, few, many or a size class.

>TRBV30|-|-|TRBJ2-7
TGTGCCTGGAGTGTAAGGAGACGGAGCACCTACGAGCAGTACTTC
CAWSVRRRSTYEQYF
>TRBV27|-|once|TRBJ2-2
TGTGCCAGCAGCCATAGGACTGACACCGGGGAGCTGTTTTTT
CASSHRTDTGELFF
>TRBV20-1|TRBD1|few|TRBJ1-2
TGCAGTGCTAGTGTTTCGACAGGGTATGGCTACACCTTC
CSASVSTGYGYTF
>TRBV27|TRBD1|-|TRBJ1-2
TGTGCCAGCAGCGTCGACAGGGCTAGCGGCTACACCTTC
CASSVDRASGYTF
>TRBV5-4|TRBD1|once|TRBJ1-3
TGTGCCAGCAGCTCTGGGAAGACAGGGACCTCTGGAAACACCATATATTTT
CASSSGKTGTSGNTIYF
>TRBV6-5|-|-|TRBJ1-6
TGTGCCAGCAGTTACTCGATGAGCTCCTATAATTCACCCCTCCACTTT
CASSYSMSSYNSPLHF
>TRBV11-3|TRBD1|-|TRBJ2-1
TGTGCCAGCAGCTTAGGGGGACAGCCCAATGAGCAGTTCTTC
CASSLGGQPNEQFF
>TRBV4-1|TRBD1|-|TRBJ2-1
TGCGCCAGCAGCCCGGGACAGGGGGTCCAGAATGAGCAGTTCTTC
CASSPGQGVQNEQFF
>TRBV28|-|-|TRBJ2-7
TGTGCCAGCAGAGTAGACAGCTACGAGCAGTACTTC
CASRVDSYEQYF
>TRBV29-1|-|-|TRBJ2-3
TGCAGCGTTGGTGGGGGGTTTGGAGATACGCAGTATTTT
CSVGGGFGDTQYF
>TRBV6-1|TRBD1|-|TRBJ1-2
TGTGCCAGCAGTGAAAGGGACAGCCTAATCTATGGCTACACCTTC
CASSERDSLIYGYTF
>TRBV6-6|-|once|TRBJ1-5
TGTGCCAGCAGTCCCCTCCACGGCCGGCGGGGCAATCAGCCCCAGCATTTT
CASSPLHGRRGNQPQHF
>TRBV7-7|TRBD2|-|TRBJ2-1
TGTGCCAGCAGCGAGCGAGCGGGAGGATCAATTCTTGGGCAGTTCTTC
CASSERAGGSILGQFF
>TRBV7-9|TRBD1|-|TRBJ1-1
TGTGCCAGCAGGTGGACAGGGAGGGGCACTGAAGCTTTCTTT
CASRWTGRGTEAFF
>TRBV4-1|-|-|TRBJ1-1
TGCGCCAGCAGCCTTGACGGACAGCAGAACACTGAAGCTTTCTTT
CASSLDGQQNTEAFF
>TRBV24-1|TRBD2|-|TRBJ2-3
TGTGCCACCAGTGATTTGGGAGCGGGAGATGGAGATACGCAGTATTTT
CATSDLGAGDGDTQYF
>TRBV30|-|-|TRBJ1-4
TGTGCCTGGACAGGAGGCACTAATGAAAAACTGTTTTTT
CAWTGGTNEKLFF
>TRBV11-2|TRBD2|-|TRBJ2-1
TGTGCCAGCAGCATCGGGACTAGCGGGAGGTTGTACAATGAGCAGTTCTTC
CASSIGTSGRLYNEQFF
>TRBV18|-|-|TRBJ1-5
TGTGCCAGCTCAACAAAGGAGGGCAATCAGCCCCAGCATTTT
CASSTKEGNQPQHF
>TRBV27|TRBD1|-|TRBJ1-6
TGTGCCAGCCTAAGTCGACGACAGGGGGGTAATTCACCCCTCCACTTT
CASLSRRQGGNSPLHF
>TRBV5-1|-|-|TRBJ2-5
TGCGCCAGCAGCGACGGGGTAGGGGAGACCCAGTACTTC
CASSDGVGETQYF
>TRBV2|-|-|TRBJ2-1
TGTGCCAGCCCGTCTTACAATGAGCAGTTCTTC
CASPSYNEQFF
>TRBV7-9|-|-|TRBJ1-2
TGTGCCAGCAGCCCTGGCCTCTGGACGGAAACGGGGGAATCCTATGGCTACACCTTC
CASSPGLWTETGESYGYTF
>TRBV5-1|TRBD1|-|TRBJ2-1
TGCGCCAGCAGCGGAACCGGGACAGACTACAATGAGCAGTTCTTC
CASSGTGTDYNEQFF
>TRBV9|-|-|TRBJ1-2
TGTGCCAGCAGCGCGGGACAACGCGGAGGCTACACCTTC
CASSAGQRGGYTF
>TRBV4-3|-|-|TRBJ1-1
TGCGCCAGCAGCCAAGATTGGGACACGACACCGAAGAACACTGAAGCTTTCTTT
CASSQDWDTTPKNTEAFF
>TRBV7-3|-|-|TRBJ1-1
TGTGCCAGCAGCTTACAGGGAGGGAACACTGAAGCTTTCTTT
CASSLQGGNTEAFF
>TRBV20-1|-|-|TRBJ1-2
TGCAGTGCTAGTCTTTGGGCAGATCGAAGCCATGGCTACACCTTC
CSASLWADRSHGYTF
>TRBV9|TRBD1|-|TRBJ1-1
TGTGCCAGCAGCGTTGACAGGGGGCGGGACACTGAAGCTTTCTTT
CASSVDRGRDTEAFF
>TRBV2|TRBD2|once|TRBJ2-1
TGTGCCAGCAGCTGGGGGGGACTAGCGACCTACAATGAGCAGTTCTTC
CASSWGGLATYNEQFF
>TRBV6-1|-|-|TRBJ1-1
TGTGCCAGCAGTGAAGCATTATTCGGTGAAGCTTTCTTT
CASSEALFGEAFF